This is a list of T cell receptor beta chains from one sample in a study of response to subunit inactivated influenza vaccine. TCRdb independently ran MiXCR on the RT-PCR reads; one entry per CDR3 protein. The table shows 600,000 to 850,000 distinct CDR3 sequences, with 14% occurring only once. This specimen was PBMCs from blood, taken 14 days before vaccination. Receptor source: a man between 45 and 60 years old who received an inactivated influenza vaccine. The CDR3 runs from the conserved cysteine through the conserved F or W. Each record gives: clone size, D gene, J gene, V gene, CDR3 DNA, CDR3 protein. The D gene is left open where the match is weak. Only some rows state a clone size, as once, few, many or a class for expanded clones.

clone size: few
D gene: NA
J gene: TRBJ1-6
V gene: TRBV5-1
CDR3 DNA: TGCGCCAGCAGCTTGGAAATGGGAAAAGGATCACCCCTCCACTTT
CDR3 protein: CASSLEMGKGSPLHF

clone size: few
D gene: TRBD1
J gene: TRBJ2-5
V gene: TRBV25-1
CDR3 DNA: TGTGCCAGCAGCCCCAGGGGGCATGGAGAGACCCAGTACTTC
CDR3 protein: CASSPRGHGETQYF

clone size: NA
D gene: TRBD1
J gene: TRBJ2-5
V gene: TRBV20-1
CDR3 DNA: TGCAGTGCTAGTAAGGGGACAGGGCAAGAGACCCAGTACTTC
CDR3 protein: CSASKGTGQETQYF

clone size: few
D gene: NA
J gene: TRBJ1-1
V gene: TRBV7-6
CDR3 DNA: TGTGCCAGCAGCTTAGGACACCTTCCGAACACTGAAGCTTTCTTT
CDR3 protein: CASSLGHLPNTEAFF

clone size: once
D gene: TRBD1
J gene: TRBJ1-1
V gene: TRBV5-1
CDR3 DNA: TGCGCCAGCAGCCCCTGGACAGGGGGCACTGAAGCTTTCTTT
CDR3 protein: CASSPWTGGTEAFF

clone size: once
D gene: NA
J gene: TRBJ2-1
V gene: TRBV19
CDR3 DNA: TGTGCCAGTATAGGGTATTGGGACAATGAGCAGTTCTTC
CDR3 protein: CASIGYWDNEQFF

clone size: NA
D gene: NA
J gene: TRBJ1-3
V gene: TRBV6-5
CDR3 DNA: TGTGCCAGCAGTTACTCGGGACGGTCTGGAAACACCATATATTTT
CDR3 protein: CASSYSGRSGNTIYF

clone size: few
D gene: NA
J gene: TRBJ2-3
V gene: TRBV7-2
CDR3 DNA: TGTGCCAGCAGCTTCGGCGGTTACACAGATACGCAGTATTTT
CDR3 protein: CASSFGGYTDTQYF

clone size: many
D gene: TRBD2
J gene: TRBJ2-1
V gene: TRBV7-6
CDR3 DNA: TGTGCCAGCAGCCTATCCGGGACTAACTACAATGAGCAGTTCTTC
CDR3 protein: CASSLSGTNYNEQFF

clone size: NA
D gene: NA
J gene: TRBJ1-5
V gene: TRBV25-1
CDR3 DNA: TGTGCCAGCAGTGTTTCAGGGTCCCAGCCCCAGCATTTT
CDR3 protein: CASSVSGSQPQHF

clone size: few
D gene: NA
J gene: TRBJ2-7
V gene: TRBV5-1
CDR3 DNA: TGCGCCAGCAGCTCCCCCGGGGTAGGGGATACCTACGAGCAGTACTTC
CDR3 protein: CASSSPGVGDTYEQYF

clone size: few
D gene: TRBD1
J gene: TRBJ1-1
V gene: TRBV29-1
CDR3 DNA: TGCAGCGCCAGGGGACAGCGAAGTGACACTGAAGCTTTCTTT
CDR3 protein: CSARGQRSDTEAFF

clone size: NA
D gene: NA
J gene: TRBJ1-2
V gene: TRBV6-1
CDR3 DNA: TGTGCCAGCAGTCCGTACCGATCGACAGCATATGGCTACACCTTC
CDR3 protein: CASSPYRSTAYGYTF

clone size: many
D gene: NA
J gene: TRBJ1-1
V gene: TRBV29-1
CDR3 DNA: TGCAGCGTTGAATCGGGGCTGAACACTGAAGCTTTCTTT
CDR3 protein: CSVESGLNTEAFF

clone size: few
D gene: TRBD2
J gene: TRBJ2-7
V gene: TRBV28
CDR3 DNA: TGTGCCAGCAGTTTTCCGGTGAGCGGGAAAACCTACGAGCAGTACTTC
CDR3 protein: CASSFPVSGKTYEQYF

clone size: few
D gene: NA
J gene: TRBJ1-5
V gene: TRBV12-3/TRBV12-4
CDR3 DNA: TGTGCCAGCAGTTCCTACGGATTAGGCAATCAGCCCCAGCATTTT
CDR3 protein: CASSSYGLGNQPQHF

clone size: few
D gene: NA
J gene: TRBJ1-3
V gene: TRBV29-1
CDR3 DNA: TGCAGCGTGGAAGGACGCAGCTCTGGAAACACCATATATTTT
CDR3 protein: CSVEGRSSGNTIYF

clone size: NA
D gene: TRBD1
J gene: TRBJ2-7
V gene: TRBV20-1
CDR3 DNA: TGCAGTGCTCTAGGGGGGACAGGGGGCGACGAGCAGTACTTC
CDR3 protein: CSALGGTGGDEQYF

clone size: NA
D gene: TRBD1
J gene: TRBJ2-3
V gene: TRBV30
CDR3 DNA: TGTGCCTGGAGTGGGGGGACAGCAGATACGCAGTATTTT
CDR3 protein: CAWSGGTADTQYF

clone size: NA
D gene: NA
J gene: TRBJ1-5
V gene: TRBV5-5
CDR3 DNA: TGTGCCAGCAGCTTAGAGGGGGGCGCGTTACAGCCCCAGCATTTT
CDR3 protein: CASSLEGGALQPQHF

clone size: NA
D gene: NA
J gene: TRBJ1-2
V gene: TRBV29-1
CDR3 DNA: TGCAGCGTCCGAGACGGCAACTATGGCTACACCTTC
CDR3 protein: CSVRDGNYGYTF

clone size: few
D gene: NA
J gene: TRBJ1-6
V gene: TRBV5-8
CDR3 DNA: TGTGCCAGCAGGTCGACAGAGAATTCACCCCTCCACTTT
CDR3 protein: CASRSTENSPLHF

clone size: few
D gene: TRBD2
J gene: TRBJ2-5
V gene: TRBV4-3
CDR3 DNA: TGCGCCAGCAGCCAAGATGCGGGGGGCGGGAAAGAGACCCAGTACTTC
CDR3 protein: CASSQDAGGGKETQYF

clone size: few
D gene: TRBD2
J gene: TRBJ2-3
V gene: TRBV10-3
CDR3 DNA: TGTGCCATCAGTATTTCCAGCGGGAGAAAGACAGATACGCAGTATTTT
CDR3 protein: CAISISSGRKTDTQYF

clone size: NA
D gene: TRBD1
J gene: TRBJ2-7
V gene: TRBV7-2
CDR3 DNA: TGTGCCAGCAGCTTAATGGGACAGTTCTACGAGCAGTACTTC
CDR3 protein: CASSLMGQFYEQYF